This is a list of T cell receptor beta chains from one sample in a study of shared T cell receptors in the human thymus. Data came from immunoSEQ multiplex PCR; TCRdb stores just in-frame clones and leaves some out. Of hundreds of thousands of clones in the sample, around 93% were seen once. Sequenced: thymocytes. These TCRs come from a human donor. Each CDR3 is given without its conserved first and last residue.

TRBV27,TRBJ2-7,ASSSMYEQY
TRBV29-1,TRBJ2-1,SVATGGINEQF
TRBV7-3,TRBJ2-3,ASSLRGVTDTQY
TRBV6-4,TRBJ2-1,ASSRHRLAGGPSYNEQF
TRBV23-1,TRBJ2-7,ASSQSLLISYEQY
TRBV28,TRBJ2-3,ASSVRVGAGTDTQY
TRBV28,TRBJ2-2,ASSSAGLAGGIITGELF
TRBV6-1,TRBJ1-3,ASSVVQAPGNTIY
TRBV19,TRBJ2-3,ASRPGTGVDTQY
TRBV7-6,TRBJ1-4,ASSRAGGGDEKLF
TRBV7-2,TRBJ2-2,ASSLGPGQGAMTGELF
TRBV27,TRBJ2-7,ASSLSEAVGGSSYEQY
TRBV6-5,TRBJ1-2,ASRAGRANYGYT
TRBV7-9,TRBJ2-6,ASSPDRHSGANVLT
TRBV18,TRBJ2-7,ASSPLGSSSYEQY
TRBV9,TRBJ2-1,ASSVETPGQPSYNEQF
TRBV7-9,TRBJ1-1,ASSLVGSRGTMNTEAF
TRBV28,TRBJ2-3,ASSSAGEYSDTQY
TRBV28,TRBJ2-7,ASSGTGTSGRASRRKY
TRBV7-2,TRBJ1-5,ASSGQIRSNQPQH
TRBV28,TRBJ1-3,ASSLRYSGNTIY
TRBV10-1,TRBJ2-6,ASSTLTCSGANVLT
TRBV11-3,TRBJ1-1,ASSLKDRGKAF
TRBV27,TRBJ2-3,ASSRPSGDTQY
TRBV14,TRBJ2-7,ASSQVAFGRAMYEQY